Each of the 19 T cell receptor beta chains below was sequenced from the same sample in a study of T cell responses to AZD1222 COVID-19 vaccine. Assay used: immunoSEQ multiplex PCR; TCRdb lists only in-frame clones, some missing. The table records some 140,000 clones, around 93% of them present only once. This sample comprised peripheral blood, obtained on day 0 of AZD1222 vaccination. The receptors here all came from an adult in good health.

The chain couples TRBV19 to TRBJ1-4; no clear D gene. Germline V lookup: CDR1 LNHDA, CDR2 SQIVND (reference sequence). V lost 4 bases, J lost 8 bases, and 8 bases lay in between. The CDR3 consists of 12 residues. For the CDR3, the DNA is TGTGCCAGTAGTACGATGGGGGAAAAACTGTTTTTT. Translated: CASSTMGEKLFF.

This CDR3 reads CATREANSNYGYTF. CDR3 DNA sequence: TGTGCCACAAGGGAGGCGAACTCTAACTATGGCTACACCTTC. This chain links TRBV2 with TRBJ1-2; D gene ambiguous. The germline CDR1 and CDR2 sequences are SNHLY and FYNNEI. Deletions cut 10 bases from V and 0 bases from J, with 15 bases between. The CDR3 has 14 amino acids.

Here the CDR3 DNA reads TGTGCCAGCAGCTCGGGACCCCTGTATGGCTACACCTTC. Amino acids: CASSSGPLYGYTF. J is TRBJ1-2 and V is TRBV5-4, with a weak D call TRBD1 (5 bases). This CDR3 contains 13 residues. With 3 bases removed from V and 5 bases from J, the gap between germline ends came to 11 bases. Germline CDR1 reads SGHNT; CDR2 reads YYREEE (reference sequence).

The chain carries TRBV12-5 and TRBJ2-7, with 10 positions matching TRBD1. The CDR3 consists of 17 residues. J lost 6 bases, V lost 1 base, and 12 bases had no gene match. Germline V gene sequence: CDR1 LGHNT, CDR2 FRNRAP. The CDR3, as DNA: TGTGCTAGTGGTTTGGGGAACCGGGACAGGGGATCCCGCGAGCAGTACTTC. It translates to CASGLGNRDRGSREQYF.

The chain recombines TRBV6-5 with TRBJ1-2, with D perhaps matching TRBD1 (5 bases). The CDR3 totals 12 residues. V was trimmed by 7 bases and J by 5 bases, leaving 11 bases between them. Germline CDR1 MNHEY, CDR2 SVGAGI. The CDR3, as DNA: TGTGCCAGCAACCATGAGGGGTATGGCTACACCTTC. Translating gives CASNHEGYGYTF.

The J gene is TRBJ2-7, the V gene TRBV7-8; no clear D. This CDR3 has 15 residues. CDR1 and CDR2 from the germline V gene are SGHVS and FQNEAQ. Trimming cost V 1 base and J 5 bases, with 15 bases left between them. CDR3 residues: CASSLVLGRFHEQYF. The CDR3 DNA reads TGTGCCAGCAGCTTAGTTTTGGGCAGGTTCCACGAGCAGTACTTC.

The J gene is TRBJ2-7, the V gene TRBV15, with TRBD2 matching 7 bases. Germline V gene data show CDR1 as LNHNV and CDR2 as YYDKDF (reference sequence). V lost 1 base, J lost 3 bases, and 9 bases stayed unmatched. This CDR3 comprises 16 residues. The CDR3 is CATSRGTGGPHYEQYF. In DNA form, the CDR3 reads TGTGCCACCAGCAGAGGGACGGGAGGCCCCCACTACGAGCAGTACTTC.

The CDR3: CASSLRGGNQETQYF. In nucleotides, the CDR3 is TGTGCCAGCAGCCTTCGCGGGGGGAACCAAGAGACCCAGTACTTC. J is TRBJ2-5 and V is TRBV3-1 (or the pseudogene TRBV3-2); 8 nucleotides agree with TRBD2. The CDR3 consists of 15 residues. The junction had 4 bases not matched to a gene; V was cut back by 4 bases and J by 0 bases. Germline V lookup: CDR1 LGHDT, CDR2 YNNKEL (reference sequence).

V is TRBV6-5 and J is TRBJ1-1; D uncertain. Germline assignment: CDR1 MNHEY and CDR2 SVGAGI. V lost 0 bases and J 3 bases, leaving 5 bases between the germline ends. There are 13 residues in the CDR3. CDR3: CASSYSPYTEAFF. In nucleotides, the CDR3 is TGTGCCAGCAGTTACTCCCCATACACTGAAGCTTTCTTT.

The chain is built from TRBV14 and TRBJ1-2; D is perhaps TRBD1 (6 bases). The germline V gene encodes CDR1 SGHDN and CDR2 FVKESK. This CDR3 has 15 amino acids. V was trimmed by 1 base and J by 7 bases, leaving 16 bases between them. CDR3 sequence reads: CASSQVGGPGSGYTF. CDR3 in DNA: TGTGCCAGCAGCCAAGTTGGGGGGCCAGGGAGTGGCTACACCTTC. The full variable domain, its missing parts supplied by reference TRBV14 and TRBJ1-2, is EAGVTQFPSHSVIEKGQTVTLRCDPISGHDNLYWYRRVMGKEIKFLLHFVKESKQDESGMPNNRFLAERTGGTYSTLKVQPAELEDSGVYFCASSQVGGPGSGYTFGSGTRLTVV.

V is TRBV7-8 and J is TRBJ1-1; no definite D call. V lost 5 bases and J 4 bases, leaving 14 bases between the germline ends. The germline V gene encodes CDR1 SGHVS and CDR2 FQNEAQ. The CDR3 is 14 amino acids. CDR3 DNA sequence: TGTGCCAGCAGCCCGCGAAGGGTAGGCACTGAAGCTTTCTTT. This translates into CASSPRRVGTEAFF.

Here the CDR3 DNA reads TGCGCCAGCAGCTACCGGGACGGACCCTACGAGCAGTACTTC. Protein product: CASSYRDGPYEQYF. The chain combines TRBV5-1 with TRBJ2-7; D tentatively reads TRBD1 or TRBD2 (5 bases each). CDR1 is SGHRS, CDR2 YFSETQ, per germline. The CDR3 contains 14 residues. Trimming stripped 3 bases from V and 2 bases from J, with 12 bases between. Based on the CDR3 plus reference TRBV5-1 and TRBJ2-7, the full variable domain is KAGVTQTPRYLIKTRGQQVTLSCSPISGHRSVSWYQQTPGQGLQFLFEYFSETQRNKGNFPGRFSGRQFSNSRSEMNVSTLELGDSALYLCASSYRDGPYEQYFGPGTRLTVT.

The chain carries TRBV19 and TRBJ2-2; TRBD1 matches 10 bases. The CDR3 runs 16 residues. CDR1 and CDR2 (germline): LNHDA, SQIVND (reference sequence). V gave up 4 bases and J gave up 8 bases; unmatched junction bases: 10. The CDR3 sequence is CASSTPRQGAGGELFF. Here the CDR3 DNA reads TGTGCCAGTAGTACCCCCCGACAGGGGGCTGGAGGGGAGCTGTTTTTT.

CDR3 region: CASSATSGRPEQYF. CDR3 DNA: TGTGCCAGCAGCGCAACTAGCGGGAGGCCCGAGCAGTACTTC. This chain joins TRBV7-2 and TRBJ2-7; 12 nucleotides match TRBD2. Per germline, CDR1 SGHTA and CDR2 FQGNSA. Losses at the gene ends were 5 bases for V and 6 bases for J; bases not matched to a gene: 5. The CDR3 consists of 14 residues.

The V and J genes are TRBV11-2 and TRBJ2-7, with TRBD2 matching 9 bases. CDR3 size: 15 residues. The V gene's germline CDR1 is SGHAT and CDR2 FQNNGV. Unmatched junction bases numbered 9, after V lost 5 bases and J lost 4 bases. This CDR3 is CASSPWLAGKYEQYF. DNA of the CDR3: TGTGCCAGCAGCCCCTGGCTAGCGGGGAAATACGAGCAGTACTTC.

V is TRBV10-2 and J is TRBJ1-3; D not resolved. Germline V gene lookup returns CDR1 WSHSY and CDR2 SAAADI. The CDR3 runs 14 residues. Trimming took 2 bases from V and 9 from J, leaving 14 bases between them. Here the CDR3 reads CASSESYSLPTIYF. CDR3 sequence (DNA): TGCGCCAGCAGTGAGAGTTATAGCCTCCCCACCATATATTTT.

This chain joins TRBV10-3 and TRBJ1-2, with TRBD1 identical over 7 bases. V dropped 6 bases and J dropped 5; count of bases not matched to a gene: 6. CDR1 is ENHRY, CDR2 SYGVKD, per germline. This CDR3 contains 13 residues. CDR3 loop: CAISVDRLYGYTF. The CDR3 region has the DNA TGTGCCATCAGCGTGGACAGGCTATATGGCTACACCTTC.

This chain uses TRBV4-3 with TRBJ1-3, with 7 nucleotides matching TRBD1. The germline gives CDR1 LGHNA, CDR2 YSLEER. The ends lost 0 bases at V and 4 bases at J; junction bases unmatched: 6. The CDR3 is 16 residues long. The CDR3 sequence is CASSQDSGGYGNTIYF. CDR3 DNA: TGCGCCAGCAGCCAAGATTCAGGGGGGTACGGAAACACCATATATTTT.

The CDR3 loop reads CSASDLLGTVHEQYF. The CDR3 DNA sequence: TGCAGTGCTAGTGATCTGTTAGGGACGGTCCACGAGCAGTACTTC. This chain uses TRBV20-1 with TRBJ2-7; D may match TRBD1 or TRBD2 (5 bases each). This CDR3 has 15 residues. V lost 3 bases and J lost 5, with 20 bases in between. CDR1 is DFQATT and CDR2 is SNEGSKA in the germline V gene (reference sequence).